A selection of T cell receptor beta chains follows, all from one sample in a study of CD8 T cells in Susac syndrome. TCRdb re-called the immunoSEQ multiplex PCR reads with MiXCR, one entry per CDR3 protein. The top ten clones hold approximately 0.11% of a sample with around 130,000 distinct CDR3 sequences, approximately 95% of them seen once. The sequencing input was CD4+ T cells from PBMCs. The receptors originated from a human donor with multiple sclerosis. CDR3s include the opening cysteine and the closing phenylalanine or tryptophan. A D gene is named only where the DNA matches it firmly. The size field is filled for only some rows; it gives once, few, many or a size class.

j_gene,d_gene,abundance,v_gene,CDR3aa,CDR3nt
TRBJ1-2,NA,NA,TRBV29-1,CSIHSDTGYTF,TGCAGCATACACAGTGACACGGGCTACACCTTC
TRBJ1-5,NA,NA,TRBV6-2/TRBV6-3,CASSSFVERGNQPQHF,TGTGCCAGCAGTTCGTTTGTGGAGAGAGGCAATCAGCCCCAGCATTTT
TRBJ2-1,TRBD1,NA,TRBV6-6,CASTPGQGATGHLF,TGTGCCAGCACCCCCGGACAGGGGGCAACGGGGCACCTCTTC
TRBJ1-1,NA,NA,TRBV7-2,CASSLDPSRGGGTEAFF,TGTGCCAGCAGCTTAGACCCCTCACGGGGAGGAGGCACTGAAGCTTTCTTT
TRBJ1-2,NA,few,TRBV20-1,CSARDRGTGENYGYTF,TGCAGTGCTAGAGATCGGGGTACCGGCGAGAACTATGGCTACACCTTC
TRBJ1-2,NA,NA,TRBV9,CASSVDGGSDYGYTF,TGTGCCAGCAGCGTAGACGGGGGTAGCGACTATGGCTACACCTTC
TRBJ1-5,TRBD1,NA,TRBV12-3/TRBV12-4,CASSTDRVGNQPQHF,TGTGCCAGCAGTACAGACAGGGTCGGCAATCAGCCCCAGCATTTT
TRBJ1-2,NA,NA,TRBV29-1,CSVATANYGYTF,TGCAGCGTCGCGACAGCTAACTATGGCTACACCTTC
TRBJ2-5,NA,NA,TRBV2,CASSDRQPPRTQYF,TGTGCCAGCAGTGATCGACAGCCCCCCAGGACCCAGTACTTC
TRBJ1-5,NA,NA,TRBV29-1,CSVQAGHSNQPQHF,TGCAGCGTTCAGGCAGGTCATAGCAATCAGCCCCAGCATTTT
TRBJ2-1,NA,NA,TRBV12-3/TRBV12-4,CASSLYDLGFSYNEQFF,TGTGCCAGCAGTTTGTATGATTTGGGGTTTTCCTACAATGAGCAGTTCTTC
TRBJ1-5,TRBD1,NA,TRBV19,CASAGQTYSNQPQHF,TGTGCCAGCGCGGGACAGACTTATAGCAATCAGCCCCAGCATTTT
TRBJ2-3,TRBD1,NA,TRBV24-1,CATSDLRDRAANTQYF,TGTGCCACCAGTGATTTGAGGGACAGGGCGGCAAATACGCAGTATTTT
TRBJ2-1,NA,NA,TRBV9,CASSPSSDSSYNEQFF,TGTGCCAGCAGCCCCTCTAGCGACAGCTCCTACAATGAGCAGTTCTTC
TRBJ2-3,TRBD2,NA,TRBV20-1,CSARTSGGARDTQYF,TGCAGTGCTAGGACTAGCGGGGGGGCCAGAGATACGCAGTATTTT
TRBJ2-7,NA,NA,TRBV6-5,CASSSGYNSEQYF,TGTGCCAGCAGTTCGGGGTACAACTCCGAGCAGTACTTC
TRBJ1-4,TRBD1,NA,TRBV2,CASTGQTNEKLFF,TGTGCCAGCACGGGACAGACGAATGAAAAACTGTTTTTT
TRBJ2-5,NA,NA,TRBV20-1,CSAREDRTGGIQETQYF,TGCAGTGCTAGAGAAGATAGGACAGGCGGGATTCAAGAGACCCAGTACTTC
TRBJ2-5,NA,NA,TRBV7-2,CASSLAETQTQYF,TGTGCCAGCAGCTTAGCGGAAACCCAGACCCAGTACTTC
TRBJ1-2,NA,NA,TRBV30,CAGPRGIDGYTF,TGTGCCGGCCCTCGCGGAATTGATGGCTACACCTTC
TRBJ2-1,NA,once,TRBV5-4,CASSKEVVSSEQFF,TGTGCCAGCAGCAAGGAGGTGGTGAGCAGTGAGCAGTTCTTC
TRBJ1-4,NA,NA,TRBV6-6,CASRQGALNEKLFF,TGTGCCAGCAGACAGGGCGCCCTTAATGAAAAACTGTTTTTT
TRBJ2-2,NA,NA,TRBV5-1,CASSSRVGIRPGELFF,TGCGCCAGCAGCTCGCGAGTGGGGATCCGGCCCGGGGAGCTGTTTTTT
TRBJ1-2,NA,NA,TRBV28,CASSPSNGYTF,TGTGCCAGCAGTCCTTCTAATGGCTACACCTTC
TRBJ2-3,TRBD1,NA,TRBV5-4,CASSGLQGAGTDTQYF,TGTGCCAGCAGCGGACTACAGGGGGCAGGCACAGATACGCAGTATTTT
TRBJ2-1,NA,NA,TRBV20-1,CSAKGFRGHNEQFF,TGCAGTGCCAAGGGCTTCAGGGGTCACAATGAGCAGTTCTTC
TRBJ2-3,NA,NA,TRBV12-3/TRBV12-4,CASSAGGITDTQYF,TGTGCCAGCAGCGCAGGAGGGATCACAGATACGCAGTATTTT
TRBJ1-5,NA,NA,TRBV20-1,CSARESAGGNQPQHF,TGCAGTGCTAGAGAGTCCGCAGGGGGCAATCAGCCCCAGCATTTT
TRBJ1-4,NA,few,TRBV18,CASSPGTVNEKLFF,TGTGCCAGCTCACCCGGGACCGTTAATGAAAAACTGTTTTTT
TRBJ2-7,NA,once,TRBV20-1,CSASFVDEQYF,TGCAGTGCTAGTTTTGTCGACGAGCAGTACTTC
TRBJ2-5,NA,NA,TRBV5-4,CASSLAAETQYF,TGTGCCAGCAGCTTGGCGGCGGAGACCCAGTACTTC
TRBJ1-1,TRBD1,NA,TRBV27,CASSRSGQGLNTEAFF,TGTGCCAGCAGTAGGTCAGGACAGGGATTGAACACTGAAGCTTTCTTT
TRBJ1-1,NA,once,TRBV12-3/TRBV12-4,CASSFRVRGSKKAFF,TGTGCCAGCAGTTTCCGTGTACGGGGGAGTAAGAAAGCTTTCTTT
TRBJ2-3,TRBD1,NA,TRBV24-1,CATRGTGANTQYF,TGTGCCACCAGGGGGACAGGGGCCAATACGCAGTATTTT
TRBJ1-1,NA,NA,TRBV5-1,CASSSRQNLKNTEAFF,TGCGCCAGCAGCTCCAGACAGAACCTAAAGAACACTGAAGCTTTCTTT
TRBJ2-5,NA,NA,TRBV7-9,CASSLGAGVETQYF,TGTGCCAGCAGCTTGGGGGCAGGGGTGGAGACCCAGTACTTC
TRBJ2-3,TRBD2,NA,TRBV3-1,CASSNLAGGTDTQYF,TGTGCCAGCAGCAATCTAGCGGGAGGCACAGATACGCAGTATTTT
TRBJ1-1,NA,NA,TRBV20-1,CSAPGPGLTEAFF,TGCAGTGCTCCCGGACCCGGACTCACTGAAGCTTTCTTT
TRBJ1-5,NA,NA,TRBV3-1,CASSQDYRVEPQHF,TGTGCCAGCAGCCAAGATTACCGCGTCGAGCCCCAGCATTTT
TRBJ2-5,TRBD1,NA,TRBV20-1,CSAHDLTGGETQYF,TGCAGTGCTCACGACCTGACAGGGGGAGAGACCCAGTACTTC
TRBJ2-5,NA,NA,TRBV15,CATSRDTGWETQYF,TGTGCCACCAGCAGAGATACAGGGTGGGAGACCCAGTACTTC
TRBJ2-2,NA,NA,TRBV7-2,CASTPSWRGETGELFF,TGTGCCAGCACCCCATCATGGCGGGGAGAAACCGGGGAGCTGTTTTTT
TRBJ2-1,TRBD2,NA,TRBV25-1,CASILAGGNEQFF,TGTGCCAGCATTTTAGCGGGAGGAAATGAGCAGTTCTTC